What follows are 29 T cell receptor beta chains derived from one specimen sequenced in a study of T cell responses to AZD1222 COVID-19 vaccine. Produced via immunoSEQ multiplex PCR; TCRdb's table is partial and in-frame only. In the table there are 120,000 to 150,000 clones, under 95% of which are singletons. The material sequenced was peripheral blood, taken on day 0 of AZD1222 vaccination. The receptors shown here come from an adult in good health.

The V call is TRBV7-9, the J call TRBJ2-7, with 7 nucleotides matching TRBD2. With V trimmed by 4 bases and J by 5 bases, 5 bases remained unmatched. Germline-derived CDR1 and CDR2 are SEHNR and FQNEAQ (reference sequence). This CDR3 is built from 13 residues. The CDR3 DNA sequence: TGTGCCAGCAGCTCCTCGGGGGGACACGAGCAGTACTTC. Translated, it gives CASSSSGGHEQYF. The whole variable domain, filled in from reference TRBV7-9 and TRBJ2-7, reads DTGVSQNPRHKITKRGQNVTFRCDPISEHNRLYWYRQTLGQGPEFLTYFQNEAQLEKSRLLSDRFSAERPKGSFSTLEIQRTEQGDSAMYLCASSSSGGHEQYFGPGTRLTVT.

The rearrangement uses TRBV2 and TRBJ2-7; no clear D. In germline, CDR1 is SNHLY, CDR2 FYNNEI. Trimming took 4 bases from V and 0 from J, leaving 4 bases between them. The CDR3 totals 12 residues. CDR3 loop: CASSGGSYEQYF. The CDR3 nucleotides are TGTGCCAGCAGTGGGGGCTCCTACGAGCAGTACTTC.

The J gene is TRBJ1-2, the V gene TRBV4-3; maybe TRBD1 (5 bases). Trimming left V 0 bases short and J 6 bases short, with 14 bases between. The CDR3 extends over 15 amino acids. CDR1 and CDR2 (germline): LGHNA, YSLEER. CDR3 sequence: CASSQDLGRADGYTF. CDR3 DNA sequence: TGCGCCAGCAGCCAAGATTTGGGCAGGGCGGATGGCTACACCTTC.

The V gene is TRBV3-1 (or the pseudogene TRBV3-2), the J gene TRBJ1-4, with D maybe TRBD1 (6 bases). Germline CDR1 is LGHDT and CDR2 is YNNKEL (reference sequence). This CDR3 spans 15 amino acids. Trimming stripped 0 bases from V and 7 bases from J, with 12 bases between. The CDR3 nucleotides read TGTGCCAGCAGCCAAGATGAGGGGGATGTTGAAAAACTGTTTTTT. The encoded protein is CASSQDEGDVEKLFF.

This chain links TRBV7-7 with TRBJ2-1; D gene ambiguous. The germline gives CDR1 SSHAT, CDR2 FNYEAQ (reference sequence). V was trimmed by 6 bases and J by 9 bases, leaving 15 bases between them. The CDR3 length is 13 residues. Written as DNA, the CDR3 is TGTGCCAGCAGTCGCCGGACCGACGGTGAGCAGTTCTTC. Translating gives CASSRRTDGEQFF.

The rearrangement links TRBV7-8 to TRBJ1-2; 11 bases map to TRBD1. V was pared by 5 bases and J by 4 bases, with 3 bases of the junction left unmatched. CDR3 length: 14 residues. Germline V CDR1 and CDR2: SGHVS, FQNEAQ. This chain's CDR3 is CASSPGQGAYGYTF. The CDR3, as DNA: TGTGCCAGCAGCCCCGGACAGGGGGCCTATGGCTACACCTTC.

The V call is TRBV10-3, the J call TRBJ2-3; D possibly uses TRBD1 or TRBD2 (5 bases each). The CDR3 sequence is 13 residues long. V shed 6 bases and J shed 2 bases, with 9 bases lying between them. Germline V gene data show CDR1 as ENHRY and CDR2 as SYGVKD. CDR3 in DNA: TGTGCCATCAGGCGAGGGGACACAGATACGCAGTATTTT. Protein product: CAIRRGDTDTQYF.

The CDR3 spells CASSSRPGLANEQFF. As DNA, the CDR3 is TGTGCCAGCAGCTCCCGCCCAGGACTAGCGAATGAGCAGTTCTTC. V is TRBV5-4 and J is TRBJ2-1; 9 nucleotides line up with TRBD2. Trimming took 3 bases from V and 7 from J; bases not matched to a gene: 8. The CDR3 extends over 15 amino acids. The germline CDR1 and CDR2 sequences are SGHNT and YYREEE (reference sequence).

The V gene is TRBV5-1, the J gene TRBJ1-3, with D possibly TRBD1 on 5 matching bases. V was clipped by 0 bases and J by 0 bases, with 7 bases between them. CDR1 is SGHRS, CDR2 YFSETQ, per germline. There are 15 residues in the CDR3. CDR3 loop: CASSLEGYSGNTIYF. CDR3 coding DNA: TGCGCCAGCAGCTTGGAGGGGTACTCTGGAAACACCATATATTTT.

This chain connects TRBV19 to TRBJ1-5; 9 nucleotides match TRBD1. This CDR3 contains 19 residues. Per the germline V gene, CDR1 is LNHDA and CDR2 is SQIVND (reference sequence). With V trimmed by 4 bases and J by 11 bases, 24 bases remained unmatched. CDR3 in DNA: TGTGCCAGTAGTACCATTTTTTCTCCGGGTGGGGACAGGGCAACGTCCCAGCATTTT. Its translation: CASSTIFSPGGDRATSQHF. The entire variable domain, with the rest obtained from reference TRBV19 and TRBJ1-5, is as follows: DGGITQSPKYLFRKEGQNVTLSCEQNLNHDAMYWYRQDPGQGLRLIYYSQIVNDFQKGDIAEGYSVSREKKESFPLTVTSAQKNPTAFYLCASSTIFSPGGDRATSQHFGDGTRLSIL.

The V and J genes are TRBV3-1 (or the pseudogene TRBV3-2) and TRBJ2-1; 8 bases match TRBD1. The trim removed 7 bases at V and 4 bases at J, leaving 6 bases unmatched. The germline gives CDR1 LGHDT, CDR2 YNNKEL (reference sequence). There are 14 residues in the CDR3. CDR3: CASTAGGAYNEQFF. The DNA for the CDR3 is TGTGCCAGCACAGCAGGGGGCGCTTACAATGAGCAGTTCTTC.

J is TRBJ2-7 and V is TRBV7-9, with 16 bases fitting TRBD2. With V trimmed by 4 bases and J by 0 bases, 6 bases remained unmatched. This CDR3 comprises 18 residues. Germline loops: CDR1 SEHNR, CDR2 FQNEAQ (reference sequence). CDR3 sequence: CASSSGTSGRESSYEQYF. The CDR3 DNA is TGTGCCAGCAGCTCTGGGACTAGCGGGAGGGAAAGCTCCTACGAGCAGTACTTC.

This chain links TRBV15 with TRBJ2-1; D might be TRBD2 (7 bases). The V gene's germline CDR1 is LNHNV and CDR2 YYDKDF (reference sequence). Between the trimmed V and J ends, which lost 4 bases and 8 bases, there was a span of 21 bases. This CDR3 comprises 16 residues. This CDR3 reads CATSNRGLGRDYEQFF. CDR3 nucleotide sequence: TGTGCCACCAGCAACCGGGGGCTGGGGAGGGATTATGAGCAGTTCTTC.

The rearrangement joins TRBV6-2 or TRBV6-3 to TRBJ2-3, with 8 nucleotides matching TRBD2. There are 17 residues in the CDR3. V was pared by 5 bases and J by 10 bases, with 20 bases of the junction left unmatched. The germline CDR1 and CDR2 sequences are MNHEY and SVGEGT. Written as DNA, the CDR3 is TGTGCCAGCAGTCCCCAGCCCACGGCGGGGGGAATTAGAGCGCAGTATTTT. This sequence encodes CASSPQPTAGGIRAQYF.

The chain couples TRBV5-6 to TRBJ1-2; possibly TRBD1 for D (6 bases). V gave up 2 bases and J gave up 1 base, with 12 bases separating them. This CDR3 comprises 15 residues. Germline V gene lookup returns CDR1 SGHDT and CDR2 YYEEEE. CDR3 in DNA: TGTGCCAGCAGCTTACAGGGTACCGATAACTATGGCTACACCTTC. It specifies CASSLQGTDNYGYTF.

This chain links TRBV29-1 with TRBJ2-1; the match to TRBD1 covers 10 bases. The CDR3 covers 18 residues. In germline, CDR1 is SQVTM, CDR2 ANQGSEA. V lost 2 bases, J lost 0 bases, and 10 bases stayed unmatched. The CDR3 reads CSVELGQGFHSSYNEQFF. The DNA for the CDR3 is TGCAGCGTTGAATTGGGACAGGGGTTTCATAGCTCCTACAATGAGCAGTTCTTC.

The chain uses TRBV6-5 and TRBJ1-6; D not resolved. V shed 5 bases and J shed 7 bases, with 9 bases lying between them. There are 13 residues in the CDR3. Germline values: CDR1 MNHEY, CDR2 SVGAGI. This chain's CDR3 is CASSQLRNSPLHF. In DNA, the CDR3 is TGTGCCAGCAGTCAACTTCGGAATTCACCCCTCCACTTT.

The rearrangement links TRBV4-1 to TRBJ2-7; 7 bases fit TRBD1. The CDR3 is made up of 18 amino acids. Germline CDR1 MGHRA, CDR2 YSYEKL. After removal of 0 bases from V and 1 base from J, the junction contained 12 bases not matched to a gene. For the CDR3, the DNA is TGCGCCAGCAGCCAAGAAGGGTATGGGGCAGGGGGTTCCTACGAGCAGTACTTC. It encodes CASSQEGYGAGGSYEQYF.

A remark on this clone: Other DNA sequences in the same sample also yield this CDR3. The chain carries TRBV6-6 and TRBJ2-1, with D unclear. Trimming removed 2 bases at V and 6 bases at J, with 2 bases between. From germline, CDR1 is MNHNY and CDR2 SVGAGI (reference sequence). CDR3 length: 11 amino acids. CDR3 sequence (DNA): TGTGCCAGCAGTTACAGCAATGAGCAGTTCTTC. Translated: CASSYSNEQFF.

The chain employs TRBV5-4 and TRBJ2-5; a possible D gene is TRBD1 (6 bases). V lost 4 bases, J lost 5 bases, and 21 bases lay in between. The CDR3 has 16 amino acids. CDR1 and CDR2 from the germline V gene are SGHNT and YYREEE (reference sequence). The CDR3 here is CASSATGHRGAETQYF. The CDR3 DNA follows: TGTGCCAGCAGCGCGACGGGACACCGAGGGGCGGAGACCCAGTACTTC.

The V and J genes are TRBV25-1 and TRBJ1-2; D unresolved. Germline lookup yields CDR1 MGHDK and CDR2 SYGVNS. The ends were cut back, 1 base at V and 8 bases at J, with 14 bases in the middle. This CDR3 has 14 amino acids. The DNA for the CDR3 is TGTGCCAGCAGTGAATGGCAAGGGTCTGGCGGCTACACCTTC. Encoded protein: CASSEWQGSGGYTF.

The chain combines TRBV11-2 with TRBJ2-7; 8 positions match TRBD1. Germline V lookup: CDR1 SGHAT, CDR2 FQNNGV. V dropped 5 bases and J dropped 2; count of bases not matched to a gene: 8. This CDR3 has 15 residues. CDR3 region: CASSRDGTGAYEQYF. In DNA form, the CDR3 reads TGTGCCAGCAGCAGAGATGGGACAGGTGCCTACGAGCAGTACTTC.

The chain uses TRBV15 and TRBJ1-1; TRBD1 aligns across 8 bases. After removal of 0 bases from V and 1 base from J, the junction contained 4 bases not matched to a gene. CDR1 is LNHNV, CDR2 YYDKDF, per germline (reference sequence). This CDR3 spans 16 amino acids. CDR3 in amino acids: CATSREQGVTNTEAFF. CDR3 sequence (DNA): TGTGCCACCAGCAGAGAACAGGGGGTAACGAACACTGAAGCTTTCTTT.

This chain connects TRBV6-1 to TRBJ2-1; 14 bases agree with TRBD2. Germline V gene data show CDR1 as MNHNS and CDR2 as SASEGT. Trimming took 4 bases from V and 0 from J; bases not matched to a gene: 8. CDR3 size: 19 residues. Written as DNA, the CDR3 is TGTGCCAGCAGTGGACTAGCGGGAGGGTCCTTGAGCTCCTACAATGAGCAGTTCTTC. Its translation is CASSGLAGGSLSSYNEQFF.

The chain is built from TRBV9 and TRBJ2-7; either TRBD1 or TRBD2 may fit D (5 bases each). Germline CDR1 SGDLS, CDR2 YYNGEE. V lost 5 bases and J 5 bases, leaving 20 bases between the germline ends. CDR3 length: 15 amino acids. The CDR3: CASSGQGGYLNEQYF. DNA for the CDR3: TGTGCCAGCAGTGGCCAGGGCGGGTACCTAAACGAGCAGTACTTC.

The genes are TRBV7-9 and TRBJ1-2; no clear D. Trimming took 4 bases from V and 2 from J, leaving 11 bases between them. From germline, CDR1 is SEHNR and CDR2 FQNEAQ (reference sequence). The CDR3 sequence is 14 residues long. As DNA, the CDR3 is TGTGCCAGCAGCTCCGTTCTGGGAAACTATGGCTACACCTTC. Protein product: CASSSVLGNYGYTF.

The chain recombines TRBV6-5 with TRBJ2-5; possibly TRBD1 for D (5 bases). The CDR3 contains 13 residues. V lost 6 bases, J lost 7 bases, and 15 bases lay in between. CDR1 is MNHEY and CDR2 is SVGAGI in the germline V gene. The CDR3 sequence: CASRNTIQGTQYF. The CDR3 region has the DNA TGTGCCAGCAGAAATACTATTCAGGGGACCCAGTACTTC.

This chain connects TRBV9 to TRBJ1-3; 8 bases agree with TRBD1. From germline, CDR1 is SGDLS and CDR2 YYNGEE. With V trimmed by 1 base and J by 4 bases, 4 bases remained unmatched. The CDR3 runs to 15 residues. CDR3 amino acids: CASSVSTGEGNTIYF. DNA for the CDR3: TGTGCCAGCAGCGTATCGACAGGGGAGGGAAACACCATATATTTT.

The V and J genes are TRBV29-1 and TRBJ2-7; D is possibly TRBD1 (7 bases). Germline CDR1 SQVTM, CDR2 ANQGSEA. Trimming removed 6 bases from V and 4 bases from J, with 13 bases in between. The CDR3 covers 12 residues. The CDR3 region has the DNA TGCAGCGTGAGGAGGGACAGTTACGAGCAGTACTTC. This translates into CSVRRDSYEQYF.